These T cell receptor beta chains were read from a single sample in a study of Graves' ophthalmopathy and Graves' hyperthyroidism. In TCRdb, the multiplex PCR reads were re-called with MiXCR into one record per CDR3 protein. The table shows over a million distinct CDR3 sequences, with about 40% occurring only once. The specimen was peripheral blood or thyroid tissue (not recorded which). Receptors were obtained from an adult man with Graves' hyperthyroidism. CDR3s include the opening cysteine and the closing phenylalanine or tryptophan. The D gene is left open where the match is weak. Where a row states a size, it is once, few, many or the class of an expanded clone; other rows omit it.

j_call,d_call,clone_size,v_call,cdr3_aa,cdr3_nt
TRBJ2-7,NA,NA,TRBV7-2,CASSTGKGNYEQYF,TGTGCCAGCAGCACCGGGAAGGGCAATTACGAGCAGTACTTC
TRBJ1-5,NA,once,TRBV10-3,CAISSKGATSSQPQHF,TGTGCCATCAGTAGTAAAGGGGCCACGAGCAGTCAGCCCCAGCATTTT
TRBJ1-1,TRBD1,NA,TRBV2,CACSVTGGLNTEAFF,TGTGCCTGCAGCGTGACAGGGGGCCTGAACACTGAAGCTTTCTTT
TRBJ1-1,TRBD1,NA,TRBV6-6,CASREKSGGNTEAFF,TGTGCCAGCAGGGAGAAATCAGGGGGCAACACTGAAGCTTTCTTT
TRBJ2-5,NA,NA,TRBV10-3,CAISVVRGQETQYF,TGTGCCATCAGCGTTGTCAGGGGCCAAGAGACCCAGTACTTC
TRBJ2-5,NA,NA,TRBV25-1,CASSELGTTETQYF,TGTGCCAGCAGTGAATTGGGGACAACGGAGACCCAGTACTTC
TRBJ1-2,TRBD1,NA,TRBV5-8,CASSPYRGGYGYTF,TGTGCCAGCAGCCCATACAGGGGGGGCTATGGCTACACCTTC
TRBJ2-7,NA,few,TRBV5-4,CASSSTASDTYEQYF,TGTGCCAGCAGCTCGACAGCATCAGACACCTACGAGCAGTACTTC
TRBJ2-7,NA,NA,TRBV7-8,CASSSLGRESASGEQYF,TGTGCCAGCAGTTCGCTGGGCAGGGAAAGTGCTTCTGGCGAGCAGTACTTC
TRBJ2-5,TRBD2,NA,TRBV7-2,CASSPGPGGSRETQYF,TGTGCCAGCAGCCCTGGGCCCGGGGGGTCCCGGGAGACCCAGTACTTC
TRBJ1-2,NA,many,TRBV15,CATSRDSTVIGYTF,TGTGCCACCAGCAGAGATTCAACAGTCATTGGCTACACCTTC
TRBJ1-2,NA,NA,TRBV24-1,CATSDRVRGYTF,TGTGCCACCAGTGATCGGGTGAGAGGCTACACCTTC
TRBJ2-6,TRBD1,few,TRBV29-1,CSVEEGQGSGANVLTF,TGCAGCGTTGAGGAGGGACAGGGGTCTGGGGCCAACGTCCTGACTTTC
TRBJ1-1,NA,many,TRBV5-1,CASSLDGPSTEAFF,TGCGCCAGCAGCTTGGACGGGCCCAGCACTGAAGCTTTCTTT
TRBJ2-7,TRBD2,few,TRBV11-2,CASSSLKRGGYEQYF,TGTGCCAGCAGCTCCTTAAAGCGGGGGGGCTACGAGCAGTACTTC
TRBJ2-5,NA,few,TRBV5-1,CASSPPDYDVTQYF,TGCGCCAGCAGCCCTCCGGACTACGACGTGACCCAGTACTTC
TRBJ2-1,NA,NA,TRBV11-2,CASSPMTRNEQFF,TGTGCCAGCAGCCCAATGACCCGCAATGAGCAGTTCTTC
TRBJ1-2,NA,NA,TRBV7-9,CASSAKSLYGYTF,TGTGCCAGCAGTGCCAAAAGCCTCTATGGCTACACCTTC
TRBJ2-7,TRBD2,few,TRBV12-3/TRBV12-4,CASGRDGLTYEQYF,TGTGCCAGCGGGAGGGATGGGTTAACCTACGAGCAGTACTTC
TRBJ1-2,NA,NA,TRBV4-3,CASSQREQGYGYTF,TGCGCCAGCAGCCAAAGGGAACAGGGCTATGGCTACACCTTC
TRBJ1-4,NA,NA,TRBV6-5,CASSRELANEKLFF,TGTGCCAGCAGCAGGGAACTGGCTAATGAAAAACTGTTTTTT
TRBJ2-5,TRBD1,once,TRBV24-1,CASSVHRGLETQYF,TGTGCCAGCAGTGTACACAGGGGTTTGGAGACCCAGTACTTC
TRBJ2-7,NA,many,TRBV13,CASSVTGGKSYEQYF,TGTGCCAGCAGCGTAACAGGCGGGAAGTCCTACGAGCAGTACTTC
TRBJ1-1,TRBD1,many,TRBV12-3/TRBV12-4,CASRLQGALTEAFF,TGTGCCAGCAGGTTACAGGGGGCGCTGACTGAAGCTTTCTTT
TRBJ1-2,NA,NA,TRBV20-1,CSARGNGYGYTF,TGCAGTGCTAGAGGTAACGGCTATGGCTACACCTTC
TRBJ1-5,NA,NA,TRBV6-5,CASSYLWGQASNQPQHF,TGTGCCAGCAGTTACCTCTGGGGACAAGCTAGCAATCAGCCCCAGCATTTT
TRBJ2-7,TRBD2,many,TRBV7-2,CASSLDTTSGSYEQYF,TGTGCCAGCAGCTTAGATACGACTAGCGGGAGTTACGAGCAGTACTTC
TRBJ2-7,NA,once,TRBV20-1,CSARKTSFEHYF,TGCAGTGCTAGAAAGACTAGTTTCGAGCACTACTTC
TRBJ1-2,TRBD1,NA,TRBV29-1,CSASSQAGTAIYGYTF,TGCAGCGCCAGCAGCCAAGCCGGGACAGCGATCTATGGCTACACCTTC
TRBJ1-6,NA,many,TRBV7-9,CASSLADSPLHF,TGCGCCAGCAGCTTGGCGGATTCACCCCTCCACTTT
TRBJ2-3,TRBD2,NA,TRBV7-6,CASTPGGSTDTQYF,TGTGCCAGCACTCCGGGGGGGAGCACAGATACGCAGTATTTT
TRBJ1-6,TRBD1,NA,TRBV15,CATERDRGRNSPLHF,TGTGCCACCGAGAGGGACAGGGGACGTAATTCACCCCTCCACTTT
TRBJ2-7,NA,NA,TRBV7-9,CASSLLRGQYF,TGTGCCAGCAGCTTATTACGGGGGCAGTACTTC
TRBJ2-7,TRBD2,once,TRBV29-1,CSVQGGLASYEQYF,TGCAGCGTCCAGGGGGGACTAGCGAGCTACGAGCAGTACTTC
TRBJ1-6,TRBD1,many,TRBV10-1,CASSAEQGARSPLHF,TGCGCCAGCAGTGCCGAGCAGGGGGCGAGGTCACCCCTCCACTTT
TRBJ1-6,NA,few,TRBV2,CASHGQLNSPLHF,TGTGCCAGCCACGGACAGCTTAATTCACCCCTCCACTTT
TRBJ2-2,NA,many,TRBV7-9,CASSPLRGPTGELFF,TGTGCCAGCAGTCCACTCAGGGGCCCCACCGGGGAGCTGTTTTTT
TRBJ2-6,NA,once,TRBV14,CASSHLRGYSGANVLTF,TGTGCCAGCAGCCACCTAAGGGGCTACTCTGGGGCCAACGTCCTGACTTTC
TRBJ1-5,NA,NA,TRBV4-1,CAISYDFSNQPQHF,TGCGCCATCAGTTACGACTTCAGCAATCAGCCCCAGCATTTT
TRBJ2-5,TRBD2,few,TRBV2,CASSFTRLAGGLQETQYF,TGTGCCAGCAGTTTCACCCGCTTAGCGGGCGGCCTCCAAGAGACCCAGTACTTC
TRBJ1-4,NA,many,TRBV7-8,CASTVRTDNEKLFF,TGTGCCAGCACCGTCAGGACAGACAATGAAAAACTGTTTTTT
TRBJ1-2,TRBD1,NA,TRBV10-3,CAIGDRVSGYTF,TGTGCCATCGGGGACAGGGTGTCTGGCTACACCTTC
TRBJ1-5,TRBD1,many,TRBV12-3/TRBV12-4,CASSRGQGVQPQHF,TGTGCCAGCAGTAGAGGACAGGGCGTTCAGCCCCAGCATTTT
TRBJ2-1,NA,NA,TRBV7-7,CASSLSRTDFNEQFF,TGTGCCAGCAGCTTGTCTAGGACAGATTTTAATGAGCAGTTCTTC
TRBJ2-5,NA,NA,TRBV12-3/TRBV12-4,CASSPGRRDGLETQYF,TGTGCCAGCAGTCCCGGACGGAGGGATGGGCTAGAGACCCAGTACTTC
TRBJ1-1,TRBD1,NA,TRBV25-1,CASSDRDRGVVTEAFF,TGTGCCAGCAGTGACCGGGACAGGGGCGTAGTGACTGAAGCTTTCTTT
TRBJ1-1,NA,once,TRBV7-9,CASSFSGGRGLF,TGTGCCAGCAGCTTTTCTGGGGGGCGAGGTCTCTTT
TRBJ2-7,TRBD2,NA,TRBV20-1,CSASRLAGAQGYEQYF,TGCAGTGCTAGTCGGTTAGCGGGAGCCCAGGGCTACGAGCAGTACTTC